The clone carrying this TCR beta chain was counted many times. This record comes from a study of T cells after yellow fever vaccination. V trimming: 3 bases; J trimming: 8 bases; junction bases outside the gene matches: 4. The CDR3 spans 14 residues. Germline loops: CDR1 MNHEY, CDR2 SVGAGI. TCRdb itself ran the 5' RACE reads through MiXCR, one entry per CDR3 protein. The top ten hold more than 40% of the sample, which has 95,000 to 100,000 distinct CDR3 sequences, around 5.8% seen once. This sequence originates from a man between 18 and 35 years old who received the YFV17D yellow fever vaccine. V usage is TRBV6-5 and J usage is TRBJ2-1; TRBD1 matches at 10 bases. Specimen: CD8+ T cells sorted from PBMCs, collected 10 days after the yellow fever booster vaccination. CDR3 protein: CASSYWTGGDEQFF. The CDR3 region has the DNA TGTGCCAGCAGTTATTGGACAGGGGGGGATGAGCAGTTCTTC.